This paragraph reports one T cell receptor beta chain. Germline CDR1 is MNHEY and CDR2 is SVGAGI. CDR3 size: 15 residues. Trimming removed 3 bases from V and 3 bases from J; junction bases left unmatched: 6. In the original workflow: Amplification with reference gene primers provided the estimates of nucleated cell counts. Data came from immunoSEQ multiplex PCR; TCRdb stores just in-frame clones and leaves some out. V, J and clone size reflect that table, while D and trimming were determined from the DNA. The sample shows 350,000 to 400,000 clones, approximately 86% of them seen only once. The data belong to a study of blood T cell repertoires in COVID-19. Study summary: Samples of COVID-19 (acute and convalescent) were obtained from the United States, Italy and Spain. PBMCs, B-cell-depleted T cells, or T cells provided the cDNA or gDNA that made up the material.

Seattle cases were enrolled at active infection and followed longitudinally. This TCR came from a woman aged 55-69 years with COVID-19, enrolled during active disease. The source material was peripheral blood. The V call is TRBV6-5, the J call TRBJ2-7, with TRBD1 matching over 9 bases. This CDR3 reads CASSYGGQGIYEQYF. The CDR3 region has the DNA TGTGCCAGCAGTTATGGGGGACAGGGCATCTACGAGCAGTACTTC.